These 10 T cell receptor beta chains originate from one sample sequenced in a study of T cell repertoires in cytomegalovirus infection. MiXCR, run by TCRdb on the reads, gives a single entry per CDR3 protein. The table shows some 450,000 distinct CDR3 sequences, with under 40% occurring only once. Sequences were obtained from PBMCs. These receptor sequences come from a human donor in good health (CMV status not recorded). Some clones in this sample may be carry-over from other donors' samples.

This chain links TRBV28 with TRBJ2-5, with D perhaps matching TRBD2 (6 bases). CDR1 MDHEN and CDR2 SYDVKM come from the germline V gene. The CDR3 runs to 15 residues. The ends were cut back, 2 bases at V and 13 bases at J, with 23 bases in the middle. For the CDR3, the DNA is TGTGCCAGCAGTTTACCTAGGACGGAGGGGTTATCCGTGTACTTC. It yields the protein CASSLPRTEGLSVYF.

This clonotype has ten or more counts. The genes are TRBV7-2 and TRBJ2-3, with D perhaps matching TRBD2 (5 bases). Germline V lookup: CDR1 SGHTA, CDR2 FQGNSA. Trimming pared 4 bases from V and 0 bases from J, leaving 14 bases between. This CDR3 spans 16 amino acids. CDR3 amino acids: CASSSLGDYSTDTQYF. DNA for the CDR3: TGTGCCAGCAGCTCCCTCGGCGACTACAGCACAGATACGCAGTATTTT.

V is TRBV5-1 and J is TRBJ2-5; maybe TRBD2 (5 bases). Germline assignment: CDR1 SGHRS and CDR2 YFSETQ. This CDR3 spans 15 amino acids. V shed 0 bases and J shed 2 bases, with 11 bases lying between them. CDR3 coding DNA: TGCGCCAGCAGCTTGGTTAACCCGGGGCAAGAGACCCAGTACTTC. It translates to CASSLVNPGQETQYF.

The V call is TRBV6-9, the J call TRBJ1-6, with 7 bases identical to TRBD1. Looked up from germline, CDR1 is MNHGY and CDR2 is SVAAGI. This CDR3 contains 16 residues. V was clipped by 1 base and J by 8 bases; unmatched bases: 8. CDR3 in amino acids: CASSYLWDRQDSPLHF. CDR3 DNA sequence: TGTGCCAGCAGTTATTTGTGGGACAGACAGGATTCACCCCTCCACTTT.

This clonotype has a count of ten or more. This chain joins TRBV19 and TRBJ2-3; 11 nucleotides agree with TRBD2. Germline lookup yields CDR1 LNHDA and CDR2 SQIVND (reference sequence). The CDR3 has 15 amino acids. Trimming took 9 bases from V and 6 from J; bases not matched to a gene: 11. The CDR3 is CASGSGGADSDTQYF. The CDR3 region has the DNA TGTGCCAGCGGTAGCGGGGGGGCCGATTCGGATACGCAGTATTTT.

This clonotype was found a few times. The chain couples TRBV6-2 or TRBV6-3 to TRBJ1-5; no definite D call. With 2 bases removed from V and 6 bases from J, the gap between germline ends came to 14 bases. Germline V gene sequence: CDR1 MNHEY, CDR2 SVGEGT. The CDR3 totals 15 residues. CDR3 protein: CASSYPPARGQPQHF. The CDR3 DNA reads TGTGCCAGCAGTTACCCGCCGGCGCGGGGTCAGCCCCAGCATTTT.

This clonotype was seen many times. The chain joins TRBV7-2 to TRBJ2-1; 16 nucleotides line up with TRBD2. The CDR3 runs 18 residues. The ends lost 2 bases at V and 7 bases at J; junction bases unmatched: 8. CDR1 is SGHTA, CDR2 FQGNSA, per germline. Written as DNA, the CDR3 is TGTGCCAGCAGCTTACGCGGGACTAGCGGGGGGGCGGGGAATGAGCAGTTCTTC. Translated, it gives CASSLRGTSGGAGNEQFF.

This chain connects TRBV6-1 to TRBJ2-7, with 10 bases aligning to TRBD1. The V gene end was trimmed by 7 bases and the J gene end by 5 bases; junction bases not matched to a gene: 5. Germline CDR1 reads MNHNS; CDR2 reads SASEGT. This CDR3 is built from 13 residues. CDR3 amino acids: CASIRQGADEQYF. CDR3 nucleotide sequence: TGTGCCAGCATTAGACAGGGGGCTGACGAGCAGTACTTC.

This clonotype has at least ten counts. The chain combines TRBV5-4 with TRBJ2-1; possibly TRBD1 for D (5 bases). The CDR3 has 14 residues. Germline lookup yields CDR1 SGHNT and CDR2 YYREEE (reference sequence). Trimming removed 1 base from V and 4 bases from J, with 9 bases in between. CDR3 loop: CASSLTGSYNEQFF. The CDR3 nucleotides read TGTGCCAGCAGCTTGACAGGTTCATACAATGAGCAGTTCTTC.

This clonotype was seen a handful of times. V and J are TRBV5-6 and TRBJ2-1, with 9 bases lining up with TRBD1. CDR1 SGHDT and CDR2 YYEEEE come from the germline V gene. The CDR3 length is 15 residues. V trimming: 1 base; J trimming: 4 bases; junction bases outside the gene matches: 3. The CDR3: CASSLMGQGYNEQFF. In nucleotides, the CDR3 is TGTGCCAGCAGCTTGATGGGACAGGGTTACAATGAGCAGTTCTTC.